These 17 T cell receptor beta chains were all obtained from the same sample, sequenced in a study of T cells after yellow fever vaccination. TCRdb re-analysed the 5' RACE reads in MiXCR, keeping a single row per CDR3 protein. The sample comprises about 510,000 distinct CDR3 sequences, about a fifth of which are singletons, and approximately 15% rests with the top ten. The sample was PBMCs, taken less than 25 days after the first yellow fever vaccination. The source is a man aged 18-30 years who received the YFV17D yellow fever vaccine.

This clonotype came up a few times. The rearrangement uses TRBV30 and TRBJ2-3; D is perhaps TRBD1 (6 bases). Between the trimmed V and J ends, which lost 0 bases and 7 bases, there was a span of 14 bases. The CDR3 contains 14 residues. The germline V gene encodes CDR1 GTSNPN and CDR2 SVGIG (reference sequence). The CDR3 reads CAWSVSQGKYTQYF. CDR3 DNA: TGTGCCTGGAGTGTATCCCAGGGGAAGTATACGCAGTATTTT.

This clonotype has only a few counts. This chain links TRBV24-1 with TRBJ1-1; 7 nucleotides align to TRBD1. CDR3 length: 16 amino acids. J lost 0 bases, V lost 12 bases, and 15 bases had no gene match. Germline V lookup: CDR1 KGHDR, CDR2 SFDVKD. In DNA, the CDR3 is TGTGCCGCAGGGAGTACCCACGGGACAGTGAACACTGAAGCTTTCTTT. Protein product: CAAGSTHGTVNTEAFF.

In its sample, this clonotype was seen a few times. The V gene is TRBV7-3, the J gene TRBJ2-1; 13 nucleotides match TRBD2. V lost 6 bases and J lost 4; bases outside the gene matches: 6. From germline, CDR1 is SGHTA and CDR2 FQGTGA. The CDR3 is 16 amino acids. CDR3 region: CASSSGGLAGYNEQFF. CDR3 DNA sequence: TGTGCCAGCAGTTCAGGGGGACTAGCGGGGTACAATGAGCAGTTCTTC. Full variable domain (outside the CDR3, taken from reference TRBV7-3 and TRBJ2-1): GAGVSQTPSNKVTEKGKYVELRCDPISGHTALYWYRQSLGQGPEFLIYFQGTGAADDSGLPNDRFFAVRPEGSVSTLKIQRTERGDSAVYLCASSSGGLAGYNEQFFGPGTRLTVL.

This clonotype showed up just a few times. The rearrangement links TRBV2 to TRBJ2-5; the D gene is possibly TRBD1 (6 bases). V shed 4 bases and J shed 1 base, with 10 bases lying between them. The CDR3 is 14 residues long. Germline values: CDR1 SNHLY, CDR2 FYNNEI. CDR3 loop: CASSVLTGQETQYF. CDR3 nucleotides: TGTGCCAGCAGTGTCTTGACAGGCCAAGAGACCCAGTACTTC.

The chain uses TRBV7-9 and TRBJ1-1; D unresolved. Trimming left V 5 bases short and J 7 bases short, with 11 bases between. This CDR3 is 12 amino acids long. CDR1 and CDR2 from the germline V gene are SEHNR and FQNEAQ (reference sequence). The CDR3 region has the DNA TGTGCCAGCAGCCGGTACCCCGGTGAAGCTTTCTTT. Its protein product is CASSRYPGEAFF.

The chain couples TRBV6-2 or TRBV6-3 to TRBJ2-2, with 8 bases matching TRBD2. The V segment lost 7 bases and the J segment 6 bases; nucleotides outside the gene matches: 7. CDR1 and CDR2 (germline): MNHEY, SVGEGT. This CDR3 is 14 amino acids long. The CDR3 is CASILGGASGELFF. CDR3 DNA sequence: TGTGCCAGCATCCTCGGGGGGGCATCCGGGGAGCTGTTTTTT.

This clonotype has more than one count but fewer than ten. V usage is TRBV4-2 and J usage is TRBJ2-7; 11 nucleotides match TRBD2. J gave up 1 base and V 4 bases, and 12 bases lay outside the gene matches. The germline gives CDR1 LGHNA, CDR2 YNFKEQ. The CDR3 covers 18 residues. CDR3 amino acids: CASSPGTSGTLGSYEQYF. The CDR3 nucleotides read TGTGCCAGCAGCCCCGGGACTAGCGGTACGCTTGGGTCCTACGAGCAGTACTTC.

The chain uses TRBV12-3 or TRBV12-4 and TRBJ1-1, with a weak D call TRBD1 (5 bases). Trimming took 6 bases from V and 5 from J, leaving 13 bases between them. CDR3 length: 13 residues. The CDR3 loop reads CASSVSWGTEAFF. In DNA, the CDR3 is TGTGCCAGCAGCGTGTCCTGGGGGACTGAAGCTTTCTTT.

V is TRBV4-1 and J is TRBJ2-5; no clear D. Trimming shortened V by 0 bases and J by 0 bases, and 11 bases separated the two germline ends. CDR1 MGHRA and CDR2 YSYEKL come from the germline V gene. This CDR3 contains 16 residues. The CDR3, as DNA: TGCGCCAGCAGCCAAGATAACGGGCAGTACCAAGAGACCCAGTACTTC. It codes for CASSQDNGQYQETQYF.

This clonotype came up a few times. This chain links TRBV18 with TRBJ1-6; D is perhaps TRBD1 (5 bases). V dropped 4 bases and J dropped 10 bases, with 11 bases sitting between them. Germline V gives CDR1 KGHSH, CDR2 LQKENI. The CDR3 extends over 13 amino acids. The CDR3 loop reads CASSQARDSPLHF. The CDR3 DNA sequence: TGTGCCAGCTCACAGGCCAGGGACTCACCCCTCCACTTT. Variable domain in full (rest from reference TRBV18 and TRBJ1-6): NAGVMQNPRHLVRRRGQEARLRCSPMKGHSHVYWYRQLPEEGLKFMVYLQKENIIDESGMPKERFSAEFPKEGPSILRIQQVVRGDSAAYFCASSQARDSPLHFGNGTRLTVT.

The rearrangement links TRBV9 to TRBJ1-5; no definite D call. The V and J ends lost 0 bases and 2 bases respectively, with 9 bases between them. Germline V CDR1 and CDR2: SGDLS, YYNGEE. The CDR3 has 15 amino acids. The CDR3 region has the DNA TGTGCCAGCAGCGTAGGGGTGATGGGCAATCAGCCCCAGCATTTT. It specifies CASSVGVMGNQPQHF.

The V call is TRBV11-2, the J call TRBJ2-1, with 7 positions matching TRBD1. The junction had 8 bases not matched to a gene; V was cut back by 5 bases and J by 4 bases. Germline lookup yields CDR1 SGHAT and CDR2 FQNNGV. The CDR3 consists of 15 residues. CDR3 sequence: CASSTTGLGYNEQFF. The CDR3 nucleotides are TGTGCCAGCAGCACGACAGGGTTGGGGTACAATGAGCAGTTCTTC.

This clonotype was detected ten times or more. The rearrangement joins TRBV5-1 to TRBJ1-2; 7 bases fit TRBD1. The germline V gene encodes CDR1 SGHRS and CDR2 YFSETQ. CDR3 length: 13 amino acids. The J segment lost 3 bases and the V segment lost 3 bases, leaving 2 bases of the junction unmatched. In DNA, the CDR3 is TGCGCCAGCAGCTCGCAGGGGGACTATGGCTACACCTTC. This gives the protein CASSSQGDYGYTF.

This sequence joins TRBV29-1 and TRBJ2-5; 8 bases line up with TRBD2. The ends lost 3 bases at V and 0 bases at J; junction bases unmatched: 3. Per the germline V gene, CDR1 is SQVTM and CDR2 is ANQGSEA. This CDR3 contains 14 residues. For the CDR3, the DNA is TGCAGCGTTGACGGGAGGGAAGACCAAGAGACCCAGTACTTC. Protein: CSVDGREDQETQYF. The full variable domain, completed using reference TRBV29-1 and TRBJ2-5, is SAVISQKPSRDICQRGTSLTIQCQVDSQVTMMFWYRQQPGQSLTLIATANQGSEATYESGFVIDKFPISRPNLTFSTLTVSNMSPEDSSIYLCSVDGREDQETQYFGPGTRLLVL.

This sequence joins TRBV7-2 and TRBJ1-1; D not certain. The ends were cut back, 2 bases at V and 3 bases at J, with 10 bases in the middle. CDR1 is SGHTA, CDR2 FQGNSA, per germline. This CDR3 spans 14 amino acids. The CDR3 coding sequence is TGTGCCAGCAGCTTAACATGGGGTGACACTGAAGCTTTCTTT. As protein: CASSLTWGDTEAFF.

Only a few counts were recorded for this clonotype. The chain employs TRBV5-4 and TRBJ2-5, with D perhaps matching TRBD2 (6 bases). This CDR3 has 14 residues. Trimming took 7 bases from V and 5 from J, leaving 18 bases between them. The V gene's germline CDR1 is SGHNT and CDR2 YYREEE (reference sequence). The CDR3 coding sequence is TGTGCCAGCGGTGGCGGGGACCTTCGGGAGACCCAGTACTTC. Protein product: CASGGGDLRETQYF. The full variable domain, rest sourced from reference TRBV5-4 and TRBJ2-5, is ETGVTQSPTHLIKTRGQQVTLRCSSQSGHNTVSWYQQALGQGPQFIFQYYREEENGRGNFPPRFSGLQFPNYSSELNVNALELDDSALYLCASGGGDLRETQYFGPGTRLLVL.

The chain uses TRBV20-1 and TRBJ2-7, with D maybe TRBD1 (6 bases). The germline gives CDR1 DFQATT, CDR2 SNEGSKA (reference sequence). V shed 6 bases and J shed 0 bases, with 18 bases lying between them. The CDR3 covers 15 residues. DNA for the CDR3: TGCAGTGCGCACCATGGGGGCCGGAGCTCCTACGAGCAGTACTTC. This codes for CSAHHGGRSSYEQYF.